The text below deals with one T cell receptor beta chain. As originally analysed: Amplification from reference gene primers served as the basis for estimated nucleated cell counts. Produced via immunoSEQ multiplex PCR; TCRdb's table is partial and in-frame only. D and trimming were read from the DNA, whereas the V and J calls and clone size are those reported in that table. The sample shows 98,000 or so clones, roughly nine tenths of them seen only once. This entry belongs to a study of blood T cell repertoires in COVID-19. Study as a whole: COVID-19 samples from acute and convalescent phases originated in the United States, Italy and Spain.

In germline, CDR1 is SGHRS, CDR2 YFSETQ. The trim removed 5 bases at V and 0 bases at J, leaving 10 bases unmatched. CDR3 size: 17 residues. The J gene is TRBJ2-1, the V gene TRBV5-1, with 8 bases identical to TRBD1. This TCR derives from a human donor in a cohort sampled during active COVID-19. The sequencing input was peripheral blood. The CDR3 nucleotides read TGCGCCAGCAGGGTACAGGGGGGAGCCAGCTCCTACAATGAGCAGTTCTTC. Protein: CASRVQGGASSYNEQFF.